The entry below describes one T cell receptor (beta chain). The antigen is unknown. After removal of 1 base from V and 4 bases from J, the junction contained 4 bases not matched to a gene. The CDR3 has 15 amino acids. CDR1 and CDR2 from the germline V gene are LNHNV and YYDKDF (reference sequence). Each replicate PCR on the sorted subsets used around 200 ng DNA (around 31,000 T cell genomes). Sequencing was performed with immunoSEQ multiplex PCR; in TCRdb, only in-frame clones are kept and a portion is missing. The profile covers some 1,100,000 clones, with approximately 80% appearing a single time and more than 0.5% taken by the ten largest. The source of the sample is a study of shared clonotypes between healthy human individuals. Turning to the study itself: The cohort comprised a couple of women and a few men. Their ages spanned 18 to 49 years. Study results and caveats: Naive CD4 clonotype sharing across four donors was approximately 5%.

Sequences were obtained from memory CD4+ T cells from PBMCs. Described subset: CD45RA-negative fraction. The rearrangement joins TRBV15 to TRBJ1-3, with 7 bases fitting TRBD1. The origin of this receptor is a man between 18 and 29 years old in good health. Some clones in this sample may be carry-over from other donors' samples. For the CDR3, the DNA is TGTGCCACCAGCAGAGGGGGACAGCGAGGAAACACCATATATTTT. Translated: CATSRGGQRGNTIYF.